The clone carrying this T cell receptor (beta chain) showed up many times. What it binds is unknown. TCRdb independently ran MiXCR on the 5' RACE reads; one entry per CDR3 protein. The sample holds around 330,000 distinct CDR3 sequences, 11% seen once. These data are taken from a study of CD8 T cells in ankylosing spondylitis. Study-wide results and limits: A motif of fewer than ten highly homologous TCR beta variants was seen as apparently characteristic of ankylosing spondylitis blood. With a CD8+ phenotype, disease-linked clones were relatively rare in peripheral blood.

V was pared by 6 bases and J by 2 bases, with 8 bases of the junction left unmatched. Germline CDR1 SGDLS, CDR2 YYNGEE. This CDR3 is built from 16 residues. This receptor was taken from a female donor with ankylosing spondylitis or in good health (not recorded which). The gene calls are TRBV9 and TRBJ2-3; 11 nucleotides align to TRBD2. Sequencing was done on a sample of blood, either unsorted or a sorted T cell fraction (not recorded which). The CDR3, as DNA: TGTGCCAGCACCCAGGGACTAGCGGATATCACAGATACGCAGTATTTT. The encoded protein is CASTQGLADITDTQYF. The complete variable domain, with remaining parts taken from reference TRBV9 and TRBJ2-3, reads DSGVTQTPKHLITATGQRVTLRCSPRSGDLSVYWYQQSLDQGLQFLIQYYNGEERAKGNILERFSAQQFPDLHSELNLSSLELGDSALYFCASTQGLADITDTQYFGPGTRLTVL.